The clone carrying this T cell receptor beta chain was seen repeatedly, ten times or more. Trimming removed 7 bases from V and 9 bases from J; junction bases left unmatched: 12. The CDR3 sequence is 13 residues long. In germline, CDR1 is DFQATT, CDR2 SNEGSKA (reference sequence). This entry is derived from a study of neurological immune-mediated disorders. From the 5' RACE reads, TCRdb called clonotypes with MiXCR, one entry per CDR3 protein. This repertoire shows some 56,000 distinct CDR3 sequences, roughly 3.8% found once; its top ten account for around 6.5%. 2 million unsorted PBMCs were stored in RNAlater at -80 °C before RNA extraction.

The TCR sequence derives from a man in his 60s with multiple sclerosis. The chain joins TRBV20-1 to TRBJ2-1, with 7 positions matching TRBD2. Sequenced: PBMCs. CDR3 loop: CSVGAGVSPEQFF. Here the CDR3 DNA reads TGCAGTGTAGGCGCGGGAGTTTCCCCTGAGCAGTTCTTC.